This is a list of T cell receptor beta chains from one sample in a study of cytomegalovirus exposure and HLA in healthy donors. Profiled with immunoSEQ multiplex PCR; TCRdb holds only in-frame clones, not every one. The data hold approximately 100,000 clones, with approximately 95% observed a single time. Sequenced: PBMCs. These TCRs come from a woman aged 30 to 39 in good health and CMV-seropositive. Both conserved end residues are part of each CDR3. D genes are given only for firm matches. A row's size may be missing; if present it is once, few, many or a size class.

V	D	J	size	CDR3	DNA
TRBV28	TRBD2	TRBJ2-7	-	CASSLGLVYEQYF	TGTGCCAGCAGTTTGGGACTAGTCTACGAGCAGTACTTC
TRBV30	TRBD1	TRBJ2-7	-	CAWTGTGREQYF	TGTGCCTGGACCGGGACAGGGCGAGAGCAGTACTTC
TRBV6-5	TRBD2	TRBJ2-1	-	CATSGTSFDEQFF	TGTGCCACCTCCGGGACTAGTTTTGATGAGCAGTTCTTC
TRBV5-1	TRBD2	TRBJ2-7	-	CASSLTSDSYEQYF	TGCGCCAGCAGCTTGACTAGCGACTCCTACGAGCAGTACTTC
TRBV18	-	TRBJ1-2	-	CASSPIRDTRGTF	TGTGCCAGCTCACCTATTCGCGACACCCGGGGGACCTTC
TRBV29-1	TRBD1	TRBJ2-1	once	CSSRQGDEQFF	TGCAGCTCGCGACAGGGGGATGAGCAGTTCTTC
TRBV19	TRBD1	TRBJ2-2	-	CATFPSGTGNTGELFF	TGTGCCACTTTTCCCTCGGGGACAGGGAACACCGGGGAGCTGTTTTTT
TRBV6-5	TRBD1	TRBJ2-7	-	CASRRRSTGGEQYF	TGTGCCAGCAGGCGCCGCTCCACAGGGGGCGAGCAGTACTTC
TRBV5-4	-	TRBJ2-5	-	CASSRGAQETQYF	TGTGCCAGCAGCCGGGGAGCTCAAGAGACCCAGTACTTC
TRBV7-2	TRBD2	TRBJ2-1	-	CASSLVRTSGRGYEQFF	TGTGCCAGCAGCTTAGTACGGACTAGCGGGAGGGGGTATGAGCAGTTCTTC
TRBV28	TRBD1	TRBJ1-2	-	CASSLVGQSNYGYTF	TGTGCCAGCAGTTTGGTGGGACAGTCTAACTATGGCTACACCTTC
TRBV4-1	-	TRBJ2-3	once	CASSQHGLGPDTQYF	TGCGCCAGCAGCCAACATGGGTTGGGCCCAGATACGCAGTATTTT
TRBV25-1	TRBD2	TRBJ2-5	-	CASSGEGTIQETQYF	TGTGCCAGCAGTGGGGAGGGGACGATCCAAGAGACCCAGTACTTC
TRBV15	TRBD1	TRBJ1-5	-	CATSRTGQGNSNQPQHF	TGTGCCACCAGCAGGACGGGACAGGGAAATAGCAATCAGCCCCAGCATTTT
TRBV27	TRBD2	TRBJ2-7	-	CASSPTSAGEQYF	TGTGCCAGCAGTCCAACTAGCGCGGGGGAGCAGTACTTC
TRBV7-9	TRBD2	TRBJ2-5	-	CASSFVASGEETQYF	TGTGCCAGCAGCTTCGTGGCTAGCGGGGAAGAGACCCAGTACTTC
TRBV12-5	TRBD1	TRBJ2-1	-	CASAVTGQPYNEQFF	TGTGCTAGTGCCGTGACGGGACAGCCATACAATGAGCAGTTCTTC
TRBV6-5	-	TRBJ1-1	-	CASSYRARVATEAFF	TGTGCCAGCAGTTACAGGGCCAGGGTGGCCACTGAAGCTTTCTTT
TRBV7-3	TRBD2	TRBJ2-1	-	CASSPVASGIDEQFF	TGTGCCAGCAGCCCCGTGGCTAGCGGGATCGATGAGCAGTTCTTC
TRBV6-5	-	TRBJ2-7	-	CASRRDKWYF	TGTGCCAGCAGACGGGACAAATGGTACTTC
TRBV5-1	-	TRBJ2-3	-	CASSFSQGSTDTQYF	TGCGCCAGCAGCTTTTCCCAGGGTAGCACAGATACGCAGTATTTT
TRBV7-7	TRBD1	TRBJ2-7	-	CASSFRPRDRVVASGTYEQYF	TGTGCCAGCAGCTTCCGGCCCCGGGACAGGGTCGTGGCTAGCGGTACCTACGAGCAGTACTTC
TRBV5-4	TRBD2	TRBJ2-1	few	CASSSWTSSYNEQFF	TGTGCCAGCAGCTCCTGGACTAGCTCCTACAATGAGCAGTTCTTC
TRBV30	-	TRBJ2-3	-	CAWSGQVFTDTQYF	TGTGCCTGGAGTGGACAGGTTTTCACAGATACGCAGTATTTT
TRBV5-1	TRBD1	TRBJ2-5	-	CASSTTGTGTQETQYF	TGCGCCAGCAGCACGACAGGGACAGGGACCCAAGAGACCCAGTACTTC
TRBV2	TRBD2	TRBJ2-3	-	CASSETTSVSTDTQYF	TGTGCCAGCAGTGAAACAACTAGCGTCAGCACAGATACGCAGTATTTT
TRBV19	-	TRBJ1-1	-	CASSMVSRTANTEAFF	TGTGCCAGTAGTATGGTCTCCAGGACAGCGAACACTGAAGCTTTCTTT
TRBV20-1	-	TRBJ1-2	-	CSAQGRYGYTF	TGCAGTGCACAGGGACGGTATGGCTACACCTTC
TRBV27	-	TRBJ2-3	once	CASSLLSGSGTDTQYF	TGTGCCAGCAGTTTGTTATCGGGTTCCGGCACAGATACGCAGTATTTT
TRBV25-1	-	TRBJ2-1	-	CASSEWRGDSYNEQFF	TGTGCCAGCAGTGAATGGCGGGGAGACTCCTACAATGAGCAGTTCTTC
TRBV14	TRBD2	TRBJ2-7	-	CASSPGTSEREQYF	TGTGCCAGCAGTCCCGGGACTAGCGAGCGCGAGCAGTACTTC
TRBV6-5	-	TRBJ2-1	-	CASSPTGSGNEQFF	TGTGCCAGCAGTCCCACAGGGTCCGGCAATGAGCAGTTCTTC
TRBV19	-	TRBJ1-2	once	CASSIDGGPNYGYTF	TGTGCCAGTAGTATCGACGGAGGCCCTAACTATGGCTACACCTTC
TRBV19	TRBD1	TRBJ1-5	-	CASSMAGTGGRNQPQHF	TGTGCCAGTAGTATGGCCGGGACAGGGGGCAGAAATCAGCCCCAGCATTTT
TRBV19	TRBD2	TRBJ2-2	-	CASSKLAGRNTGELFF	TGTGCCAGTAGTAAACTAGCGGGGAGGAACACCGGGGAGCTGTTTTTT
TRBV10-3	TRBD1	TRBJ1-1	-	CAISDRTGNVMNTEAFF	TGTGCCATCAGTGATAGGACAGGGAATGTTATGAACACTGAAGCTTTCTTT
TRBV28	TRBD2	TRBJ2-7	-	CASSPGGAGAYEQYF	TGTGCCAGCAGTCCCGGGGGAGCGGGAGCCTACGAGCAGTACTTC
TRBV7-2	-	TRBJ1-5	-	CASSPDSSNQPQHF	TGTGCCAGCAGCCCTGATAGTAGCAATCAGCCCCAGCATTTT
TRBV5-3	TRBD1	TRBJ1-1	-	CARSSRDRGNTEAFF	TGTGCCAGAAGCTCCCGGGACAGGGGGAACACTGAAGCTTTCTTT
TRBV7-2	TRBD2	TRBJ2-7	-	CASSLSPRLAHEQYF	TGTGCCAGCAGCTTGTCGCCGAGACTAGCGCACGAGCAGTACTTC
TRBV6-1	-	TRBJ2-7	few	CASSRAHEQYF	TGTGCCAGCAGCAGGGCCCACGAGCAGTACTTC
TRBV19	TRBD2	TRBJ2-3	once	CASSILGGRSTDTQYF	TGTGCCAGTAGTATCCTCGGCGGGAGGAGCACAGATACGCAGTATTTT